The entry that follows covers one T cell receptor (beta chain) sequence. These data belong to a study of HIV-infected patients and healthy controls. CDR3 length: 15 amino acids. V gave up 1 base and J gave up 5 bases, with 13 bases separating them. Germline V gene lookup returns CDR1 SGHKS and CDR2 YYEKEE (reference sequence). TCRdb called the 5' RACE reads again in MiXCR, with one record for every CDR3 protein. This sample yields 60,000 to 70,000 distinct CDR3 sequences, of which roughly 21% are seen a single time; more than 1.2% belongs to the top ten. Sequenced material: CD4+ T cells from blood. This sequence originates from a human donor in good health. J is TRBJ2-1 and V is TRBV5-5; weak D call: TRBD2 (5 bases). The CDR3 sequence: CASSLIGSRDNEQFF. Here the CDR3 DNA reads TGTGCCAGCAGCTTGATTGGGAGTCGGGACAATGAGCAGTTCTTC.